This passage covers 27 T cell receptor beta chains from one sample sequenced in a study of cytomegalovirus exposure and HLA in healthy donors. PCR primers comprised 60 Vbeta and 13 Jbeta primers. Repertoires were generated with immunoSEQ multiplex PCR, while TCRdb's copy carries only in-frame clones and drops some. Of approximately 81,000 clones listed, approximately 74% are singletons. The sequencing sample was made of PBMCs. Source of these receptors: a woman in her 50s in good health and CMV-seropositive.

The CDR3 loop reads CASSVPGGPEAFF. As DNA, the CDR3 is TGTGCCAGCAGTGTGCCCGGAGGGCCTGAAGCTTTCTTT. This chain uses TRBV6-1 with TRBJ1-1; no reliable D call. Germline CDR1 MNHNS, CDR2 SASEGT. The CDR3 is 13 residues long. V was pared by 4 bases and J by 6 bases, with 12 bases between.

V usage is TRBV5-1 and J usage is TRBJ2-7; maybe TRBD1 (6 bases). Looked up from germline, CDR1 is SGHRS and CDR2 is YFSETQ. The CDR3 spans 14 residues. Trimming cost V 3 bases and J 3 bases, with 13 bases left between them. The CDR3 is CASSSGQGFYEQYF. CDR3 coding DNA: TGCGCCAGCAGCTCGGGGCAGGGGTTCTACGAGCAGTACTTC.

The chain has TRBV6-1 and TRBJ1-3; no definite D call. Germline CDR1 MNHNS, CDR2 SASEGT. There are 15 residues in the CDR3. V was clipped by 2 bases and J by 0 bases, with 8 bases between them. The CDR3 bases are TGTGCCAGCAGTGAACTGAACAGCTCTGGAAACACCATATATTTT. As protein: CASSELNSSGNTIYF.

This clone was seen only a few times. This rearrangement joins TRBV29-1 to TRBJ2-7, with D perhaps matching TRBD1 (5 bases). The CDR3 totals 12 residues. Between the trimmed V and J ends, which lost 5 bases and 0 bases, there was a span of 8 bases. Germline V gene sequence: CDR1 SQVTM, CDR2 ANQGSEA. CDR3 loop: CSVRGGSYEQYF. The CDR3 region has the DNA TGCAGCGTTAGGGGTGGCTCCTACGAGCAGTACTTC.

The chain has TRBV19 and TRBJ1-1; no definite D call. The CDR3 contains 15 residues. Germline values: CDR1 LNHDA, CDR2 SQIVND (reference sequence). V dropped 5 bases and J dropped 5 bases, with 18 bases sitting between them. The chain's CDR3 is CASSLTLGLLTEAFF. Here the CDR3 DNA reads TGTGCCAGTAGTCTCACCCTTGGACTTTTAACTGAAGCTTTCTTT.

The chain links TRBV5-1 to TRBJ1-3; weak D call: TRBD1 (5 bases). Trimming removed 4 bases at V and 0 bases at J, with 8 bases between. The CDR3 is made up of 14 amino acids. Germline CDR1 and CDR2: SGHRS and YFSETQ. The CDR3 region has the DNA TGCGCCAGCAGCACGGACAACTCTGGAAACACCATATATTTT. Its protein is CASSTDNSGNTIYF.

This chain links TRBV28 with TRBJ1-2; possible D gene TRBD1, 6 bases. CDR1 is MDHEN, CDR2 SYDVKM, per germline. Trimming shortened V by 2 bases and J by 7 bases, and 11 bases separated the two germline ends. The CDR3 totals 13 residues. This chain's CDR3 is CASSLGQFLGYTF. DNA of the CDR3: TGTGCCAGCAGTTTAGGACAGTTCCTTGGCTACACCTTC.

The chain employs TRBV6-5 and TRBJ1-2; D not resolved. Trimming pared 0 bases from V and 4 bases from J, leaving 15 bases between. The CDR3 is 16 amino acids. Per germline, CDR1 MNHEY and CDR2 SVGAGI. The CDR3 is CASSYSGGPALYGYTF. Here the CDR3 DNA reads TGTGCCAGCAGTTACTCGGGAGGACCGGCTCTCTATGGCTACACCTTC.

The rearrangement joins TRBV6-6 to TRBJ1-2; TRBD1 matches 9 bases. The CDR3 is 16 amino acids. Trimming took 6 bases from V and 1 from J; bases not matched to a gene: 9. Germline-derived CDR1 and CDR2 are MNHNY and SVGAGI (reference sequence). CDR3 sequence reads: CASSSPDRGLNYGYTF. The CDR3 DNA reads TGTGCCAGCAGCTCCCCGGACAGGGGCCTTAACTATGGCTACACCTTC.

This clone was found a few times. The rearrangement links TRBV7-9 to TRBJ2-1; TRBD2 aligns across 10 bases. Looked up from germline, CDR1 is SEHNR and CDR2 is FQNEAQ (reference sequence). This CDR3 region has 16 residues. V trimming: 2 bases; J trimming: 4 bases; junction bases outside the gene matches: 5. The CDR3 DNA is TGTGCCAGCAGCTTAAGCGGGAGGGCCCTTTACAATGAGCAGTTCTTC. Amino acids: CASSLSGRALYNEQFF.

The genes are TRBV10-2 and TRBJ2-1, with TRBD2 matching over 11 bases. Trimming removed 6 bases from V and 3 bases from J; junction bases left unmatched: 1. From germline, CDR1 is WSHSY and CDR2 SAAADI. CDR3 size: 14 residues. The CDR3 DNA reads as TGCGCCAGCAGCGGGACTAGCGGCTACAATGAGCAGTTCTTC. Encoded protein: CASSGTSGYNEQFF.

This clone was recorded once. The chain joins TRBV25-1 to TRBJ1-5; TRBD1 is a possible D gene (6 bases). Deletions cut 4 bases from V and 0 bases from J, with 16 bases between. The CDR3 covers 17 residues. CDR1 and CDR2 (germline): MGHDK, SYGVNS. CDR3 region: CASSAGHPLYSNQPQHF. CDR3 coding DNA: TGTGCCAGCAGTGCGGGACACCCTCTTTATAGCAATCAGCCCCAGCATTTT.

The chain couples TRBV7-9 to TRBJ1-4, with D possibly TRBD1 on 6 matching bases. Germline V gene sequence: CDR1 SEHNR, CDR2 FQNEAQ (reference sequence). The CDR3 length is 15 residues. The V gene lost 4 bases and the J gene lost 12 bases, with 21 bases spanning the gap. CDR3 loop: CASSSGQPLMKELFF. CDR3 coding DNA: TGTGCCAGCAGCTCCGGACAGCCGCTAATGAAAGAACTGTTTTTT.

In the case of this clone: One end of the junction varies from germline; a read error may be responsible. The V gene is TRBV5-5, the J gene TRBJ1-1, with a possible D match to TRBD1 (6 bases). Germline loops: CDR1 SGHKS, CDR2 YYEKEE (reference sequence). This CDR3 comprises 16 residues. CDR3 nucleotide sequence: TGTGCCAGCCGCTTGGGGCTGGCACAGGGCGACACTGAAGCTTTCTTT. Protein: CASRLGLAQGDTEAFF.

Details on this clone: The junction and the germline gene differ at one end; a read error may be behind it. The J gene is TRBJ2-7, the V gene TRBV29-1; D is possibly TRBD2 (7 bases). The CDR3 contains 13 residues. The germline CDR1 and CDR2 sequences are SQVTM and ANQGSEA. The CDR3 reads CSVEGGGSYEQYF. CDR3 bases: TGCAGCGTCGAAGGGGGGGGCTCCTACGAGCAGTACTTC.

The chain uses TRBV5-4 and TRBJ2-5; 10 nucleotides line up with TRBD2. V shed 6 bases and J 4 bases; nucleotides not matched to a gene: 12. Looked up from germline, CDR1 is SGHNT and CDR2 is YYREEE (reference sequence). The CDR3 sequence is 16 residues long. In nucleotides, the CDR3 is TGTGCCAGCACCCGGCGGGGACTAGCGAATGGAGAGACCCAGTACTTC. Residues: CASTRRGLANGETQYF.

This clone came up a few times. The V call is TRBV6-5, the J call TRBJ1-1, with D hard to call. V shed 5 bases and J shed 7 bases, with 14 bases lying between them. CDR3 length equals 13 residues. Germline values: CDR1 MNHEY, CDR2 SVGAGI. The CDR3 here is CASSPRMSVEAFF. As DNA, the CDR3 is TGTGCCAGCAGTCCTCGGATGAGCGTTGAAGCTTTCTTT.

This rearrangement joins TRBV30 to TRBJ1-1, with D maybe TRBD1 (5 bases). The V gene lost 1 base and the J gene lost 3 bases, with 6 bases spanning the gap. CDR3 length: 12 residues. CDR1 is GTSNPN and CDR2 is SVGIG in the germline V gene (reference sequence). CDR3 in amino acids: CAWSAGDTEAFF. Here the CDR3 DNA reads TGTGCCTGGAGTGCGGGGGACACTGAAGCTTTCTTT.

This clone was counted between two and nine times. The chain employs TRBV10-1 and TRBJ1-2, with D uncertain. The germline V and J ends were trimmed by 4 bases and 6 bases, with 21 bases remaining between them. This CDR3 region has 16 residues. From germline, CDR1 is WNHNN and CDR2 SYGVQD (reference sequence). As DNA, the CDR3 is TGCGCCAGCAGTGGGTCCCGGGGAGGGCCTCATCATGGCTACACCTTC. Its translation is CASSGSRGGPHHGYTF.

The chain has TRBV15 and TRBJ2-7; a possible D gene is TRBD1 (6 bases). The length of the CDR3 is 13 residues. V lost 1 base to trimming and J lost 6 bases, with 10 bases between them. Germline CDR1 LNHNV, CDR2 YYDKDF (reference sequence). The CDR3: CATSRAGHSEQYF. CDR3 nucleotides: TGTGCCACCAGCAGAGCGGGACACTCCGAGCAGTACTTC.

The rearrangement uses TRBV7-3 and TRBJ2-1; 7 bases agree with TRBD2. This CDR3 region has 15 residues. After removal of 5 bases from V and 5 bases from J, the junction contained 9 bases not matched to a gene. Germline values: CDR1 SGHTA, CDR2 FQGTGA. CDR3 bases: TGTGCCAGCAGCCCGACCGGGACTACTAACAATGAGCAGTTCTTC. Translating gives CASSPTGTTNNEQFF.

The genes are TRBV29-1 and TRBJ1-1; D uncertain. Trimming shortened V by 7 bases and J by 1 base, and 7 bases separated the two germline ends. The germline CDR1 and CDR2 sequences are SQVTM and ANQGSEA. The CDR3 contains 11 residues. The CDR3: CSGTENTEAFF. In DNA form, the CDR3 reads TGCAGCGGTACAGAGAACACTGAAGCTTTCTTT. The full variable domain, its missing parts supplied by reference TRBV29-1 and TRBJ1-1, is SAVISQKPSRDICQRGTSLTIQCQVDSQVTMMFWYRQQPGQSLTLIATANQGSEATYESGFVIDKFPISRPNLTFSTLTVSNMSPEDSSIYLCSGTENTEAFFGQGTRLTVV.

This rearrangement joins TRBV5-1 to TRBJ2-7; 11 bases align to TRBD1. V shed 0 bases, J shed 5 bases, and the junction held 4 bases outside the gene matches. The CDR3 totals 15 residues. Germline lookup yields CDR1 SGHRS and CDR2 YFSETQ. CDR3 bases: TGCGCCAGCAGCTTGGGCGGGACAGGGGGGAACGAGCAGTACTTC. As protein: CASSLGGTGGNEQYF.

V is TRBV18 and J is TRBJ2-7, with 9 positions matching TRBD1. J was trimmed by 3 bases and V by 6 bases; bases with no gene match: 3. The CDR3 contains 13 residues. Germline V CDR1 and CDR2: KGHSH, LQKENI. The CDR3 loop reads CASSEGQGYEQYF. The CDR3 DNA is TGTGCCAGCTCGGAGGGACAGGGCTACGAGCAGTACTTC.

Only a few counts were recorded for this clone. This chain links TRBV5-1 with TRBJ2-2; D remains unclear. This CDR3 is built from 13 residues. The germline V gene encodes CDR1 SGHRS and CDR2 YFSETQ. The V gene lost 4 bases and the J gene lost 14 bases, with 18 bases spanning the gap. CDR3 DNA sequence: TGCGCCAGCAGCCCTGAGAACGCCGGTTCCCTGTTTTTT. Its translation is CASSPENAGSLFF.

The rearrangement joins TRBV11-2 to TRBJ2-1, with D perhaps matching TRBD2 (5 bases). The CDR3 is 15 residues long. V was shortened by 2 bases and J by 4 bases, with 12 bases between the two germline ends. Germline CDR1 and CDR2: SGHAT and FQNNGV. CDR3: CASSLRASRYNEQFF. In DNA form, the CDR3 reads TGTGCCAGCAGCTTAAGGGCTAGCCGGTACAATGAGCAGTTCTTC. The whole variable domain, remainder taken from reference TRBV11-2 and TRBJ2-1, is EAGVAQSPRYKIIEKRQSVAFWCNPISGHATLYWYQQILGQGPKLLIQFQNNGVVDDSQLPKDRFSAERLKGVDSTLKIQPAKLEDSAVYLCASSLRASRYNEQFFGPGTRLTVL.

V and J are TRBV2 and TRBJ2-4, with 8 bases matching TRBD2. The CDR3 extends over 12 amino acids. The germline CDR1 and CDR2 sequences are SNHLY and FYNNEI. With V trimmed by 7 bases and J by 14 bases, 10 bases remained unmatched. The DNA for the CDR3 is TGTGCCAGCATTGACGGGACTAGTGGGAAGTACTTC. Residues: CASIDGTSGKYF.